Detailed here is one TCR beta chain. Antigen specificity is unknown. The study drew the donors from its 120-subject validation cohort, separate from the approximately 700-subject first cohort. The sample belongs to a study of cytomegalovirus exposure and HLA in healthy donors. Findings and caveats of the study: Listed as cytomegalovirus-associated were about 160 TCR beta chains. Across donors, most TCRs were seen rarely, yet some public ones were widespread. Subsequent analysis showed first-cohort TCR clusters tending to co-occur in roughly 130 validation repertoires.

The repertoire was sequenced with immunoSEQ multiplex PCR; TCRdb's copy has only in-frame clones and lacks some. The table lists roughly 77,000 clones, 85% to 95% of them singletons, with 0.69% in the top ten. The sequence was collected from a woman younger than 30 in good health and CMV-seronegative. Sequencing was carried out using PBMCs.

CDR3 sequence: CASSPGHSRNTIYF. In DNA form, the CDR3 reads TGCGCCAGCAGCCCCGGACACTCCCGGAACACCATATATTTT. The rearrangement joins TRBV5-1 to TRBJ1-3; D might be TRBD1 (5 bases). Germline assignment: CDR1 SGHRS and CDR2 YFSETQ. Trimming left V 4 bases short and J 7 bases short, with 15 bases between. This CDR3 is built from 14 residues. The variable domain in full, with the rest retrieved from reference TRBV5-1 and TRBJ1-3, is KAGVTQTPRYLIKTRGQQVTLSCSPISGHRSVSWYQQTPGQGLQFLFEYFSETQRNKGNFPGRFSGRQFSNSRSEMNVSTLELGDSALYLCASSPGHSRNTIYFGEGSWLTVV.